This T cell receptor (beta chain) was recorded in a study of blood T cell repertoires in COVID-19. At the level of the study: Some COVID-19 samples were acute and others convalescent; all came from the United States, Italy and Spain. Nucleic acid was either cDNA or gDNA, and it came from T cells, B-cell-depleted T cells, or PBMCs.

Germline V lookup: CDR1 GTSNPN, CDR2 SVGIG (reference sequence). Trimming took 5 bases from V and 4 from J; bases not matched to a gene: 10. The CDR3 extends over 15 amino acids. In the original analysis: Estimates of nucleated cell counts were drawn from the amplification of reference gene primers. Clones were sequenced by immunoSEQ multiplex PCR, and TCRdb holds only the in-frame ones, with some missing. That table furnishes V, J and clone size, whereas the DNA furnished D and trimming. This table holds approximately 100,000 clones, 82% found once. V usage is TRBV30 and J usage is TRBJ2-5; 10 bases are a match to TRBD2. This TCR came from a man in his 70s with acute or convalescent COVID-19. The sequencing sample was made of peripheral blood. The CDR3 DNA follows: TGTGCCTGGGATAACCTAGCGGGAGCTCGAGAGACCCAGTACTTC. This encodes CAWDNLAGARETQYF.